This entry concerns a single TCR beta chain. This clone has a handful of counts. Its antigen target is currently unknown. No per-base quality is available; no much larger clone lies one base away. The data belong to a study of shared clonotypes between healthy human individuals (TCRdb year 2020). About the study as a whole: Two women and a few men aged 18 to 49 years were included in the cohort. Per donor, leukapheresis produced somewhere between about 0.94 and 10 billion PBMCs. To increase sequencing depth and limit assay-specific biases, TCR repertoire library preparation and sequencing were carried out by different laboratories using diverse techniques. To estimate repertoire size and how much clonotypes are shared between individuals, the study performed deep sequencing of blood TCR repertoires from a few healthy adults.

TCR CDR3 regions were amplified from genomic DNA by multiplex PCR using the deep immunoSEQ assay. Extracted genomic DNA from each cell subset was spread evenly across all wells of several immunoSEQ 96-well plates, with each plate serving as a replicate. Each replicate PCR for unsorted PBMC received 300 to 350 ng genomic DNA, equal to approximately 29,000 T cell genomes. Unsorted PBMC genomic DNA was sequenced across ten immunoSEQ deep assay plates. Purified libraries were measured with a Qubit 3.0 fluorometer, size-checked on a Bioanalyzer 2100, and measured again with the KAPA Library Quantification kit. Each immunoSEQ 96-well plate was sequenced on its own single-read 150-cycle Illumina NextSeq 550 flow cell. The authors' pipeline ran thus. Because the immunoSEQ output held only junctional sequences and lacked quality scores, the filtering could not match the filtering applied to full-length reads. Sequences were annotated with PyIR, a Python wrapper for IgBLAST v1.9, using IMGT germline references to assign V/J genes and CDR3. Reads were filtered out if the reads had weak V/J assignments (E-value above 1e-6), no CDR3, stop codons, out-of-frame junctions, or ambiguous translated residues. V3J clonotypes were defined by identical inferred V gene, J gene, and CDR3 amino acid sequence. The percentage overlap between two repertoires was calculated by dividing the number of shared unique clonotypes by the size of the smaller repertoire. Three approaches were used to assess repertoire richness: RTK rarefaction, the Chao1 estimator, and Recon v2.1 estimates of unobserved clonotypes. TCRdb mirrors the immuneACCESS table, restricted to in-frame sequences. Some clones are absent from its copies; in checked studies, under half trace to an unresolved V gene, and the reason for the others is unknown. The V and J calls and clone size come from that table; D and trimming were worked out from the DNA. In this sample the table shows a few hundred thousand clones, roughly four fifths of which occur a single time. Together, the top ten hold 12% of the sample.

Points the paper makes about the study in general: The genetic and exposure-history diversity represented was limited by the small number of donors. Pairwise subsampling led to the expectation that sequencing depth would affect the degree of clonotype sharing among donors. Sampling was restricted to blood, and TCR repertoires in tissue are likely to differ from TCR repertoires in blood.

Trimming leaves V shorter by 5 bases and J shorter by 5 bases, with the junction holding 9 bases beyond the gene matches. The CDR1 and CDR2 encoded by the germline V gene (reference sequence) are MNHEY and SMNVEV. From its cysteine to its phenylalanine, the CDR3 spans 16 amino acids. Only CDR3 DNA remains: 48 bases, in frame from the first base. The donors were healthy, HIV-negative adults with no recently reported acute infections or vaccinations. Every donor was a Caucasian adult living in Nashville, Tennessee, USA. In the unsorted samples, 90 million to 100 million PBMCs were counted, and genomic DNA was extracted using the QIAamp DNA Blood Mini kit. Blood was collected by leukapheresis, and PBMCs were isolated by Ficoll-Histopaque density gradient centrifugation and then cryopreserved in liquid nitrogen vapor phase.

The sequence links TRBV27 to TRBJ2-2, with 9 junctional bases fitting TRBD1. This sequence originates from a woman in her 40s in good health. Some clones in this sample may be carry-over from other donors' samples. Sequencing was carried out using PBMCs. The nucleotides read TGTGCCAGCAGTCCCGACCGACAGGGGGTTACCGGGGAGCTGTTTTTT. Its protein product is CASSPDRQGVTGELFF.